Following are 30 T cell receptor beta chains from one sample sequenced in a study of tumor-infiltrating lymphocytes in localized non-small cell lung cancer. Produced via immunoSEQ multiplex PCR; TCRdb's table is partial and in-frame only. Among 15,000 to 20,000 clones, almost 70% were seen once, and the ten largest hold 6.5%. Sequencing input: lung tumor tissue. These receptor sequences come from a human donor with non-small cell lung cancer.

This clone showed up just once. The V gene is TRBV5-6, the J gene TRBJ2-5, with D possibly being TRBD2 (7 bases). V was clipped by 0 bases and J by 4 bases, with 19 bases between them. CDR1 and CDR2 from the germline V gene are SGHDT and YYEEEE. The CDR3 sequence is 17 residues long. The CDR3 DNA is TGTGCCAGCAGCTTGGGCTTGGGGGGGGCGACGGGAGAGACCCAGTACTTC. Residues: CASSLGLGGATGETQYF. The variable domain in full, completed from reference TRBV5-6 and TRBJ2-5, reads DAGVTQSPTHLIKTRGQQVTLRCSPKSGHDTVSWYQQALGQGPQFIFQYYEEEERQRGNFPDRFSGHQFPNYSSELNVNALLLGDSALYLCASSLGLGGATGETQYFGPGTRLLVL.

The chain links TRBV6-6 to TRBJ1-5; D call uncertain. V shed 7 bases and J shed 4 bases, with 11 bases lying between them. The germline V gene encodes CDR1 MNHNY and CDR2 SVGAGI (reference sequence). The CDR3 runs to 13 residues. CDR3 nucleotides: TGTGCCAGCACCGGACGGATGAATCAGCCCCAGCATTTT. This encodes CASTGRMNQPQHF.

The chain links TRBV16 to TRBJ2-1, with 9 bases fitting TRBD2. With 2 bases clipped from V and 8 bases from J, the junction kept 13 bases outside the gene matches. Germline V CDR1 and CDR2: KGHSY, FQNENV. The CDR3 is 17 residues long. CDR3: CASSQLVVRGGRDEQFF. The CDR3 DNA follows: TGTGCCAGCAGCCAACTCGTGGTGCGGGGGGGTCGTGATGAGCAGTTCTTC.

The CDR3 region has the DNA TGTGCCAGCAGCCCAGGACAGGGGGCGGGCTACGAGCAGTACTTC. Amino acids: CASSPGQGAGYEQYF. The chain couples TRBV7-2 to TRBJ2-7; the match to TRBD1 covers 11 bases. The CDR3 runs to 15 residues. The V gene end was trimmed by 5 bases and the J gene end by 3 bases; junction bases not matched to a gene: 6. Germline V lookup: CDR1 SGHTA, CDR2 FQGNSA.

The V call is TRBV7-9, the J call TRBJ2-3; the D gene is possibly TRBD2 (6 bases). The CDR3 sequence is 13 residues long. The germline V gene encodes CDR1 SEHNR and CDR2 FQNEAQ (reference sequence). The V and J ends lost 6 bases and 1 base respectively, with 8 bases between them. In nucleotides, the CDR3 is TGTGCCAGCAGTTCGGGGGGCACAGATACGCAGTATTTT. Translated, it gives CASSSGGTDTQYF. The full variable domain, rest sourced from reference TRBV7-9 and TRBJ2-3, is DTGVSQNPRHKITKRGQNVTFRCDPISEHNRLYWYRQTLGQGPEFLTYFQNEAQLEKSRLLSDRFSAERPKGSFSTLEIQRTEQGDSAMYLCASSSGGTDTQYFGPGTRLTVL.

In its sample, this clone was seen a few times. V gene TRBV7-2 combines with J gene TRBJ2-2; D gene ambiguous. The CDR3 is 13 residues long. Deletions cut 2 bases from V and 5 bases from J, with 6 bases between. In germline, CDR1 is SGHTA, CDR2 FQGNSA. CDR3 DNA sequence: TGTGCCAGCAGCTTAAGCCAGACCGGGGAGCTGTTTTTT. Encoded protein: CASSLSQTGELFF. Full variable domain (missing parts from reference TRBV7-2 and TRBJ2-2): GAGVSQSPSNKVTEKGKDVELRCDPISGHTALYWYRQSLGQGLEFLIYFQGNSAPDKSGLPSDRFSAERTGGSVSTLTIQRTQQEDSAVYLCASSLSQTGELFFGEGSRLTVL.

V gene TRBV6-5 combines with J gene TRBJ2-2; 8 bases match TRBD1. V lost 2 bases to trimming and J lost 3 bases; unmatched junction nucleotides: 2. The CDR3 runs 15 residues. Germline V lookup: CDR1 MNHEY, CDR2 SVGAGI. CDR3 sequence (DNA): TGTGCCAGCAGTTACACGGGACAGGACACCGGGGAGCTGTTTTTT. Its protein is CASSYTGQDTGELFF.

This clone has just one count. The genes are TRBV7-9 and TRBJ1-1; a possible D gene is TRBD1 (5 bases). The CDR3 spans 14 residues. V was pared by 6 bases and J by 4 bases, with 15 bases between. Germline CDR1 is SEHNR and CDR2 is FQNEAQ (reference sequence). This CDR3 reads CASRSQGSGTEAFF. The DNA of the CDR3 is TGTGCCAGCAGGTCTCAGGGAAGCGGCACTGAAGCTTTCTTT. The full variable domain, in which reference TRBV7-9 and TRBJ1-1 provide the parts outside the CDR3, is DTGVSQNPRHKITKRGQNVTFRCDPISEHNRLYWYRQTLGQGPEFLTYFQNEAQLEKSRLLSDRFSAERPKGSFSTLEIQRTEQGDSAMYLCASRSQGSGTEAFFGQGTRLTVV.

The rearrangement joins TRBV30 to TRBJ2-1, with 13 bases fitting TRBD2. There are 15 residues in the CDR3. V trimming: 2 bases; J trimming: 9 bases; junction bases outside the gene matches: 7. Germline assignment: CDR1 GTSNPN and CDR2 SVGIG (reference sequence). CDR3 nucleotides: TGTGCCTGGAGTAGCCGGACTAGCGGGAGAGGTGAGCAGTTCTTC. This codes for CAWSSRTSGRGEQFF.

This clone was seen a handful of times. The rearrangement joins TRBV11-3 to TRBJ1-1; no definite D call. The CDR3 contains 13 residues. V shed 1 base and J shed 5 bases, with 8 bases lying between them. The germline V gene has CDR1 SGHNT and CDR2 YENEEA. In nucleotides, the CDR3 is TGTGCCAGCAGCTTAGCAGCCCAGACTGAAGCTTTCTTT. Its protein product is CASSLAAQTEAFF.

As for this clone: It is likely a read error: a sequence one base away is far more abundant. The CDR3, as DNA: TGTGCCAGCAGCTCAGAGAGGGCCCGGGACAGGGGGGCCGGGGAGCTGTTTTTT. Translation gives CASSSERARDRGAGELFF. This chain connects TRBV7-9 to TRBJ2-2, with TRBD1 matching 11 bases. With 4 bases clipped from V and 6 bases from J, the junction kept 13 bases outside the gene matches. Germline CDR1 reads SEHNR; CDR2 reads FQNEAQ (reference sequence). The CDR3 contains 18 residues. Full variable domain (remainder filled in from reference TRBV7-9 and TRBJ2-2): DTGVSQNPRHKITKRGQNVTFRCDPISEHNRLYWYRQTLGQGPEFLTYFQNEAQLEKSRLLSDRFSAERPKGSFSTLEIQRTEQGDSAMYLCASSSERARDRGAGELFFGEGSRLTVL.

This clone has only a few counts. The chain recombines TRBV7-9 with TRBJ2-7; 12 bases align to TRBD2. Unmatched junction bases numbered 7, after V lost 5 bases and J lost 5 bases. CDR1 is SEHNR, CDR2 FQNEAQ, per germline (reference sequence). This CDR3 contains 15 residues. The CDR3 region has the DNA TGTGCCAGCAGCCCCGAGCTAGCGGGAGGGAACGAGCAGTACTTC. Residues: CASSPELAGGNEQYF.

This chain connects TRBV7-6 to TRBJ1-1, with D uncertain. The length of the CDR3 is 13 residues. Germline-derived CDR1 and CDR2 are SGHVS and FNYEAQ. The ends were cut back, 5 bases at V and 3 bases at J, with 10 bases in the middle. CDR3 in amino acids: CASSMTRDTEAFF. The CDR3 DNA is TGTGCCAGCAGCATGACAAGAGACACTGAAGCTTTCTTT.

This clone turned up a few times. The chain recombines TRBV10-3 with TRBJ1-4, with 11 nucleotides matching TRBD1. The CDR3 is 16 amino acids. The germline V gene encodes CDR1 ENHRY and CDR2 SYGVKD. The V gene end was trimmed by 0 bases and the J gene end by 6 bases; junction bases not matched to a gene: 3. The CDR3 region is CAISESSDRGHEKLFF. Here the CDR3 DNA reads TGTGCCATCAGTGAGTCGTCGGACAGGGGGCATGAAAAACTGTTTTTT.

The J gene is TRBJ2-5, the V gene TRBV7-2, with D possibly being TRBD1 (5 bases). Germline V gene lookup returns CDR1 SGHTA and CDR2 FQGNSA. The ends were cut back, 6 bases at V and 2 bases at J, with 13 bases in the middle. The length of the CDR3 is 14 residues. CDR3 region: CASRPLDSQETQYF. As DNA, the CDR3 is TGTGCCAGCAGACCTCTTGACAGTCAAGAGACCCAGTACTTC.

The CDR3 nucleotides read TGCGCCAGCAGCCCGGGGTTCCAAATGAGCTCCTACGAGCAGTACTTC. Translating gives CASSPGFQMSSYEQYF. This chain joins TRBV5-1 and TRBJ2-7, with a weak D call TRBD2 (5 bases). There are 16 residues in the CDR3. The germline V gene has CDR1 SGHRS and CDR2 YFSETQ. V dropped 4 bases and J dropped 0 bases, with 17 bases sitting between them. The full variable domain, rest sourced from reference TRBV5-1 and TRBJ2-7, is KAGVTQTPRYLIKTRGQQVTLSCSPISGHRSVSWYQQTPGQGLQFLFEYFSETQRNKGNFPGRFSGRQFSNSRSEMNVSTLELGDSALYLCASSPGFQMSSYEQYFGPGTRLTVT.

The V gene is TRBV7-4, the J gene TRBJ2-6; D remains unclear. The CDR3 has 17 residues. V was cut by 5 bases and J by 5 bases, with 19 bases left in between. CDR1 SGHVT and CDR2 SQSDAQ come from the germline V gene. In DNA form, the CDR3 reads TGTGCCAGCAGCGGTAGGAGCTCACAAAGTCGGGCCAACGTCCTGACTTTC. This sequence encodes CASSGRSSQSRANVLTF.

The chain is built from TRBV5-1 and TRBJ2-3, with 9 bases lining up with TRBD2. The V segment lost 4 bases and the J segment 2 bases; nucleotides outside the gene matches: 8. Germline V CDR1 and CDR2: SGHRS, YFSETQ. The CDR3 sequence is 16 residues long. Here the CDR3 reads CASSNSIAGATDTQYF. CDR3 nucleotide sequence: TGCGCCAGCAGCAATTCAATAGCGGGAGCCACAGATACGCAGTATTTT. The full variable domain, its missing parts supplied by reference TRBV5-1 and TRBJ2-3, is KAGVTQTPRYLIKTRGQQVTLSCSPISGHRSVSWYQQTPGQGLQFLFEYFSETQRNKGNFPGRFSGRQFSNSRSEMNVSTLELGDSALYLCASSNSIAGATDTQYFGPGTRLTVL.

J is TRBJ1-3 and V is TRBV6-1; D may be TRBD1 (6 bases). V lost 1 base to trimming and J lost 15 bases, with 10 bases between them. The CDR3 has 11 amino acids. Germline CDR1 MNHNS, CDR2 SASEGT. DNA of the CDR3: TGTGCCAGCAGTGAAGGGAGGACAGAATATTTT. Protein: CASSEGRTEYF.

The chain uses TRBV30 and TRBJ2-5; maybe TRBD2 (6 bases). Gene TRBJ2-7 matches the end of the DNA better, so the J call may be wrong. The CDR3 has 12 residues. The germline gives CDR1 GTSNPN, CDR2 SVGIG (reference sequence). The CDR3 region is CAWSGGVHEQYF. In DNA form, the CDR3 reads TGTGCCTGGAGTGGGGGGGTCCACGAGCAGTACTTC.

The V gene is TRBV9, the J gene TRBJ1-1, with D maybe TRBD1 (6 bases). Germline CDR1 reads SGDLS; CDR2 reads YYNGEE. This CDR3 has 14 residues. The V and J ends lost 3 bases and 1 base respectively, with 10 bases between them. DNA of the CDR3: TGTGCCAGCAGCGGACAGGTTGGGAACACTGAAGCTTTCTTT. Translating gives CASSGQVGNTEAFF.

The chain links TRBV5-1 to TRBJ1-2, with a weak D call TRBD1 (5 bases). The V end was cut by 4 bases, the J end by 5 bases, with 18 bases between. Per germline, CDR1 SGHRS and CDR2 YFSETQ. This CDR3 region has 15 residues. The CDR3 spells CASSTQGNNLYGYTF. The CDR3 coding sequence is TGCGCCAGCAGCACGCAGGGAAATAACTTATATGGCTACACCTTC.

The chain joins TRBV6-1 to TRBJ1-5, with D possibly matching TRBD1 (5 bases). The CDR3 contains 13 residues. V gave up 7 bases and J gave up 3 bases, with 10 bases separating them. CDR1 and CDR2 (germline): MNHNS, SASEGT. The CDR3 coding sequence is TGTGCCAGCAATGCAGGGACCAATCAGCCCCAGCATTTT. Residues: CASNAGTNQPQHF.

The rearrangement uses TRBV9 and TRBJ1-2; 8 bases match TRBD1. CDR1 and CDR2 (germline): SGDLS, YYNGEE. The ends lost 5 bases at V and 10 bases at J; junction bases unmatched: 10. This CDR3 comprises 13 residues. Here the CDR3 reads CASRSSGGSDYTF. CDR3 nucleotides: TGTGCCAGCAGGAGCTCAGGGGGCAGTGACTACACCTTC.

The chain uses TRBV11-3 and TRBJ1-1; D call uncertain. Germline values: CDR1 SGHNT, CDR2 YENEEA. The CDR3 extends over 13 amino acids. The germline V and J ends were trimmed by 1 base and 1 base, with 4 bases remaining between them. The CDR3 nucleotides are TGTGCCAGCAGCTTAGTAGAGAACACTGAAGCTTTCTTT. This codes for CASSLVENTEAFF.

J is TRBJ1-6 and V is TRBV10-3; D remains ambiguous. With 2 bases removed from V and 7 bases from J, the gap between germline ends came to 9 bases. CDR3 size: 14 residues. The germline CDR1 and CDR2 sequences are ENHRY and SYGVKD. The CDR3 reads CAISEADVNSPLHF. The DNA for the CDR3 is TGTGCCATCAGTGAGGCAGACGTGAATTCACCCCTCCACTTT.

The V call is TRBV9, the J call TRBJ1-1; possibly TRBD1 for D (6 bases). Per germline, CDR1 SGDLS and CDR2 YYNGEE. Trimming took 3 bases from V and 2 from J, leaving 8 bases between them. CDR3 size: 13 residues. The CDR3 nucleotides read TGTGCCAGCAGCGAACAGGGCAACACTGAAGCTTTCTTT. Protein: CASSEQGNTEAFF.

The V call is TRBV30, the J call TRBJ2-7, with a weak D call TRBD1 (6 bases). Between the trimmed V and J ends, which lost 4 bases and 7 bases, there was a span of 14 bases. Germline V gene data show CDR1 as GTSNPN and CDR2 as SVGIG (reference sequence). The CDR3 contains 12 residues. CDR3 nucleotide sequence: TGTGCCTGGATGCAGGGGAACTGGGAGCAGTACTTC. It is translated as CAWMQGNWEQYF.

The V gene is TRBV10-2, the J gene TRBJ1-1; D remains unclear. Germline V gene lookup returns CDR1 WSHSY and CDR2 SAAADI. V was cut by 4 bases and J by 1 base, with 7 bases left in between. CDR3 length equals 13 residues. The CDR3, as DNA: TGCGCCAGCAGTGTGAAGGAGAACACTGAAGCTTTCTTT. Translating gives CASSVKENTEAFF.

This clone was counted between two and nine times. The CDR3 loop is CASSLSGGSYGYTF. CDR3 nucleotides: TGTGCCAGCAGTTTAAGCGGTGGGAGCTATGGCTACACCTTC. The gene calls are TRBV28 and TRBJ1-2; D remains ambiguous. The V gene lost 2 bases and the J gene lost 4 bases, with 11 bases spanning the gap. The CDR3 totals 14 residues. Germline V CDR1 and CDR2: MDHEN, SYDVKM.